This entry describes one T cell receptor beta chain. The data belong to a study of CD8 T cells in Susac syndrome. Germline lookup yields CDR1 SGHRS and CDR2 YFSETQ. Between the trimmed V and J ends, which lost 0 bases and 0 bases, there was a span of 7 bases. The CDR3 runs to 14 residues. Blood CD8+ and CD4+ T cells underwent high-throughput TCR beta sequencing. TEMRA cells were enriched by FACS, and CD4+ and CD8+ T cells were negatively isolated. Reverse transcription of 0.5 to 1 ug RNA was performed with random hexamers. TCRdb itself ran the immunoSEQ multiplex PCR reads through MiXCR, one entry per CDR3 protein. The sample lists roughly 84,000 distinct CDR3 sequences, roughly 96% seen once, with roughly 0.4% in the top ten.

This TCR was sampled from a human donor with Susac syndrome. Sequencing was carried out using CD8+ T cells from PBMCs. The genes are TRBV5-1 and TRBJ2-7; possible D gene TRBD1, 5 bases. This chain's CDR3 is CASSLDRFSYEQYF. The CDR3 DNA follows: TGCGCCAGCAGCTTGGACAGGTTCTCCTACGAGCAGTACTTC.